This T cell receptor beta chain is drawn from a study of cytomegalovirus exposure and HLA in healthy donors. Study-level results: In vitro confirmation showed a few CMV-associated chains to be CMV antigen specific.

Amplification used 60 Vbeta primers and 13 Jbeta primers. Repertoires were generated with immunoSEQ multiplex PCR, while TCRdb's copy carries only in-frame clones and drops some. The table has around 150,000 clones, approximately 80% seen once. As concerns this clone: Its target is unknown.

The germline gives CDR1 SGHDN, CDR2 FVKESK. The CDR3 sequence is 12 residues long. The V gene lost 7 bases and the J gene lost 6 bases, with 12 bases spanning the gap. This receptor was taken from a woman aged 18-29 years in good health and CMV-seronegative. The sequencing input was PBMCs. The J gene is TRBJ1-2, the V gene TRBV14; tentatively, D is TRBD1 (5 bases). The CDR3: CASTSSGDGYTF. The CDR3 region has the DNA TGTGCCAGCACTTCGTCGGGGGATGGCTACACCTTC.